The T cell receptor beta chain described here comes from a study of blood T cell repertoires in COVID-19. This clone was seen at least ten times. In the original analysis: Estimated nucleated cell counts came from reference gene primer amplification. The data were produced by immunoSEQ multiplex PCR, yet TCRdb's version contains in-frame clones alone and is incomplete. The DNA was the basis for D and trimming; V, J and clone size are from that table. Of roughly 380,000 clones listed, more than 75% are singletons. The CDR3 loop spans 15 amino acids. Germline V lookup: CDR1 MNHEY, CDR2 SMNVEV (reference sequence). Trimming cost V 6 bases and J 4 bases; bases outside gene matches: 8.

Sequences were obtained from PBMCs or T cells enriched from blood (not recorded which). This clonotype was sampled from a man under 40 who had recovered from COVID-19. The V gene is TRBV27, the J gene TRBJ2-2; TRBD1 matches at 7 bases. CDR3 amino acids: CASRVGTASTGELFF. CDR3 bases: TGTGCCAGCAGGGTAGGGACAGCCAGCACCGGGGAGCTGTTTTTT.